The subject of this entry is one T cell receptor (beta chain). The data belong to a study of T cell responses to AZD1222 COVID-19 vaccine. The CDR3 contains 13 residues. Trimming took off 5 bases at V and 7 bases at J, with 12 bases between the two ends. In germline, CDR1 is GTSNPN, CDR2 SVGIG (reference sequence). Data came from immunoSEQ multiplex PCR; TCRdb stores just in-frame clones and leaves some out. The sample holds roughly 70,000 clones, more than 75% seen once. The input for sequencing was peripheral blood, taken on day 0 of AZD1222 vaccination. The source is an adult in good health. J is TRBJ1-6 and V is TRBV30, with a possible D match to TRBD1 (5 bases). The CDR3 DNA reads TGTGCCTGGGCCCGACAGTCAAATTCACCCCTCCACTTT. Encoded protein: CAWARQSNSPLHF.